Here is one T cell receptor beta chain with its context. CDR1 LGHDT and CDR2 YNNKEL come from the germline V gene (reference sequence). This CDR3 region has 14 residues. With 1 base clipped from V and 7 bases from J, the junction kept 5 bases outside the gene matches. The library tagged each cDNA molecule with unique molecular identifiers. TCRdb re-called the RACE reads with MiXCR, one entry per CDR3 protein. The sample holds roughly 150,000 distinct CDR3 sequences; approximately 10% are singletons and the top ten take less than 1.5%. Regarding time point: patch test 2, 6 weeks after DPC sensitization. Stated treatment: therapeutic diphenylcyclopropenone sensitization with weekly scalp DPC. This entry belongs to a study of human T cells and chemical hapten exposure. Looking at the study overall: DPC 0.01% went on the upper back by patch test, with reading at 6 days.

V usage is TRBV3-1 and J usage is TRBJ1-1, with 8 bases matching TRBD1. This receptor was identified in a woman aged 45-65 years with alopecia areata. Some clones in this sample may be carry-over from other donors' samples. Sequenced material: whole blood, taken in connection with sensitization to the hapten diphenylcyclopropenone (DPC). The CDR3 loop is CASSQGTGPIEAFF. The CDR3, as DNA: TGTGCCAGCAGCCAAGGGACAGGGCCGATTGAAGCTTTCTTT.